The rows below give T cell receptor beta chains drawn from one sample of a study of cytomegalovirus exposure and HLA in healthy donors. The method was immunoSEQ multiplex PCR; TCRdb's version includes in-frame clones alone and lacks a portion of them. The sample includes fewer than 200,000 clones, 80% of them seen just once. Sequencing was carried out using PBMCs. Source of these receptors: a boy between 10 and 17 years old in good health and CMV-seronegative. CDR3s include the opening cysteine and the closing phenylalanine or tryptophan. D genes are given only for firm matches. Part of the rows lack a size; the others show once, few, many or a class for expanded clones.

j_gene: TRBJ1-6; d_gene: TRBD1; len: 14; abundance: .; v_gene: TRBV19; CDR3aa: CASSVGTGHSPLHF; CDR3nt: TGTGCCAGTAGTGTCGGGACAGGGCATTCACCCCTCCACTTT
j_gene: TRBJ1-4; d_gene: .; len: 15; abundance: few; v_gene: TRBV4-1; CDR3aa: CASSQEGRINEKLFF; CDR3nt: TGCGCCAGCAGCCAAGAGGGCAGAATTAATGAAAAACTGTTTTTT
j_gene: TRBJ2-7; d_gene: TRBD1; len: 16; abundance: .; v_gene: TRBV7-9; CDR3aa: CSSSPDNRDSSYEQYF; CDR3nt: TGTTCCAGCAGCCCGGACAACCGGGACAGCTCCTACGAGCAGTACTTC
j_gene: TRBJ2-1; d_gene: TRBD2; len: 13; abundance: .; v_gene: TRBV7-9; CDR3aa: CAMGTSGNNEQFF; CDR3nt: TGTGCCATGGGGACTAGCGGGAATAATGAGCAGTTCTTC
j_gene: TRBJ1-2; d_gene: .; len: 17; abundance: .; v_gene: TRBV4-1; CDR3aa: CASSQDEVYGDTASKFF; CDR3nt: TGCGCCAGCAGCCAAGATGAGGTTTACGGGGACACCGCTTCCAAATTTTTC
j_gene: TRBJ2-7; d_gene: TRBD1; len: 13; abundance: .; v_gene: TRBV2; CDR3aa: CASGRGLAYEQYF; CDR3nt: TGTGCCAGCGGCAGGGGGCTAGCCTACGAGCAGTACTTC
j_gene: TRBJ2-5; d_gene: TRBD1; len: 16; abundance: .; v_gene: TRBV7-3; CDR3aa: CASSFIHEGAQETQYF; CDR3nt: TGTGCCAGCAGCTTCATTCATGAGGGGGCCCAAGAGACCCAGTACTTC
j_gene: TRBJ1-5; d_gene: .; len: 13; abundance: .; v_gene: TRBV4-3; CDR3aa: CASSQQRSRPQHF; CDR3nt: TGCGCCAGCAGCCAACAAAGATCGAGGCCCCAGCATTTT
j_gene: TRBJ2-2; d_gene: TRBD2; len: 15; abundance: .; v_gene: TRBV10-3; CDR3aa: CAISDERELAGELFF; CDR3nt: TGTGCCATCAGTGACGAGCGGGAGCTAGCCGGGGAGCTGTTTTTT
j_gene: TRBJ1-2; d_gene: .; len: 14; abundance: few; v_gene: TRBV5-1; CDR3aa: CASSLDRVMDGYTF; CDR3nt: TGCGCCAGCAGCTTGGACAGGGTGATGGATGGCTACACCTTC
j_gene: TRBJ1-3; d_gene: .; len: 16; abundance: .; v_gene: TRBV30; CDR3aa: CAWSAPYSLSGNTIYF; CDR3nt: TGTGCCTGGAGTGCCCCGTACAGCCTCTCTGGAAACACCATATATTTT
j_gene: TRBJ2-3; d_gene: .; len: 13; abundance: .; v_gene: TRBV30; CDR3aa: CAWSVDGADTQYF; CDR3nt: TGTGCCTGGAGTGTAGACGGAGCAGATACGCAGTATTTT
j_gene: TRBJ1-4; d_gene: .; len: 15; abundance: .; v_gene: TRBV19; CDR3aa: CASRGQDATNEKLFF; CDR3nt: TGTGCCAGTAGGGGGCAGGATGCAACTAATGAAAAACTGTTTTTT
j_gene: TRBJ2-7; d_gene: TRBD2; len: 15; abundance: .; v_gene: TRBV4-2; CDR3aa: CASSPRTSGPYEQYF; CDR3nt: TGTGCCAGCAGCCCACGGACTAGCGGACCCTACGAGCAGTACTTC
j_gene: TRBJ2-5; d_gene: TRBD1; len: 17; abundance: once; v_gene: TRBV7-3; CDR3aa: CASSKRGSGGREETQYF; CDR3nt: TGTGCCAGCAGCAAAAGGGGTTCAGGGGGCAGGGAAGAGACCCAGTACTTC
j_gene: TRBJ1-1; d_gene: .; len: 19; abundance: .; v_gene: TRBV11-2; CDR3aa: CASSYITNSHDRQNTEAFF; CDR3nt: TGTGCCAGCAGTTATATAACGAATTCGCACGACAGGCAGAACACTGAAGCTTTCTTT
j_gene: TRBJ2-3; d_gene: TRBD2; len: 16; abundance: .; v_gene: TRBV11-3; CDR3aa: CASSVTSGGATDTQYF; CDR3nt: TGTGCCAGCAGCGTAACTAGCGGGGGGGCCACAGATACGCAGTATTTT
j_gene: TRBJ2-1; d_gene: TRBD2; len: 16; abundance: .; v_gene: TRBV4-2; CDR3aa: CASSPERGGPANEQFF; CDR3nt: TGTGCCAGCAGCCCCGAGCGGGGGGGCCCAGCCAATGAGCAGTTCTTC
j_gene: TRBJ2-3; d_gene: .; len: 17; abundance: .; v_gene: TRBV11-1; CDR3aa: CASSGRTRAYGTDTQYF; CDR3nt: TGTGCCAGCAGCGGCCGAACTAGGGCCTACGGCACAGATACGCAGTATTTT
j_gene: TRBJ1-5; d_gene: .; len: 18; abundance: .; v_gene: TRBV4-1; CDR3aa: CASSQVGLGRREDQPQHF; CDR3nt: TGCGCCAGCAGCCAAGTCGGGTTAGGACGAAGGGAGGATCAGCCCCAGCATTTT
j_gene: TRBJ1-2; d_gene: .; len: 14; abundance: .; v_gene: TRBV7-9; CDR3aa: CSSSSGGGYYGYTF; CDR3nt: TGTTCCAGCAGCTCCGGGGGGGGGTATTATGGCTACACCTTC
j_gene: TRBJ1-2; d_gene: .; len: 16; abundance: .; v_gene: TRBV5-4; CDR3aa: CASSSPDSPENYGYTF; CDR3nt: TGTGCCAGCAGCTCCCCTGACAGTCCGGAGAACTATGGCTACACCTTC
j_gene: TRBJ1-2; d_gene: TRBD1; len: 13; abundance: .; v_gene: TRBV29-1; CDR3aa: CSAAGDRVGGYTF; CDR3nt: TGCAGCGCCGCTGGGGACAGGGTCGGTGGCTACACCTTC
j_gene: TRBJ1-6; d_gene: .; len: 18; abundance: .; v_gene: TRBV7-6; CDR3aa: CASSLVEGDPSYNSPLHF; CDR3nt: TGTGCCAGCAGCTTAGTAGAGGGAGATCCTAGTTATAATTCACCCCTCCACTTT
j_gene: TRBJ1-1; d_gene: .; len: 13; abundance: .; v_gene: TRBV19; CDR3aa: CASSLSVDTEAFF; CDR3nt: TGTGCCAGTAGCCTGTCTGTTGACACTGAAGCTTTCTTT
j_gene: TRBJ2-3; d_gene: .; len: 15; abundance: .; v_gene: TRBV6-4; CDR3aa: CASSPDWGPGDTQYF; CDR3nt: TGTGCCAGCAGCCCTGACTGGGGGCCAGGAGATACGCAGTATTTT
j_gene: TRBJ1-1; d_gene: .; len: 12; abundance: .; v_gene: TRBV16; CDR3aa: CASSQSRSETFF; CDR3nt: TGTGCCAGCAGCCAATCCAGGTCTGAAACTTTCTTT
j_gene: TRBJ2-3; d_gene: TRBD2; len: 13; abundance: .; v_gene: TRBV7-9; CDR3aa: CATLRGGGDTQYF; CDR3nt: TGTGCGACCCTGAGGGGCGGGGGAGATACGCAGTATTTT
j_gene: TRBJ1-2; d_gene: TRBD1; len: 14; abundance: .; v_gene: TRBV7-2; CDR3aa: CASSLDSGGYGYTF; CDR3nt: TGTGCCAGCAGCTTAGATTCAGGGGGCTATGGCTACACCTTC
j_gene: TRBJ2-1; d_gene: .; len: 15; abundance: .; v_gene: TRBV6-1; CDR3aa: CASSDDGSSYNEQFF; CDR3nt: TGTGCCAGCAGTGATGACGGGAGCTCCTACAATGAGCAGTTCTTC
j_gene: TRBJ1-1; d_gene: TRBD1; len: 14; abundance: .; v_gene: TRBV7-9; CDR3aa: CASSSQGENTEAFF; CDR3nt: TGTGCCAGCAGTTCCCAGGGGGAAAACACTGAAGCTTTCTTT
j_gene: TRBJ2-1; d_gene: TRBD2; len: 18; abundance: .; v_gene: TRBV5-1; CDR3aa: CASSLPTSGGAYYNEQFF; CDR3nt: TGCGCCAGCAGCTTGCCCACTAGCGGGGGGGCCTACTACAATGAGCAGTTCTTC
j_gene: TRBJ1-4; d_gene: TRBD1; len: 14; abundance: few; v_gene: TRBV5-3; CDR3aa: CARLQDRDDEKLFF; CDR3nt: TGTGCCAGATTACAGGACAGGGATGATGAAAAACTGTTTTTT
j_gene: TRBJ2-7; d_gene: .; len: 15; abundance: .; v_gene: TRBV18; CDR3aa: CASSLAPGQRYEQYF; CDR3nt: TGTGCCAGCTCTTTAGCTCCGGGACAACGCTACGAGCAGTACTTC
j_gene: TRBJ1-5; d_gene: TRBD1; len: 16; abundance: .; v_gene: TRBV6-6; CDR3aa: CASSLSGTAINQPQHF; CDR3nt: TGTGCCAGCAGCTTATCCGGGACAGCGATCAATCAGCCCCAGCATTTT
j_gene: TRBJ1-1; d_gene: .; len: 13; abundance: .; v_gene: TRBV4-2; CDR3aa: CASSQRQASEAFF; CDR3nt: TGTGCCAGCAGCCAACGACAGGCATCTGAAGCTTTCTTT
j_gene: TRBJ2-5; d_gene: .; len: 18; abundance: .; v_gene: TRBV4-1; CDR3aa: CASSPTGGANVRPETQYF; CDR3nt: TGCGCCAGCAGCCCCACAGGTGGGGCTAACGTCCGGCCAGAGACCCAGTACTTC
j_gene: TRBJ1-2; d_gene: .; len: 13; abundance: .; v_gene: TRBV30; CDR3aa: CAWSDSPDYGYTF; CDR3nt: TGTGCCTGGAGTGACTCACCCGATTATGGCTACACCTTC
j_gene: TRBJ2-7; d_gene: TRBD2; len: 14; abundance: .; v_gene: TRBV7-9; CDR3aa: CASSPYLAGGEQYF; CDR3nt: TGTGCCAGCAGCCCCTATCTAGCGGGGGGGGAGCAGTACTTC
j_gene: TRBJ2-2; d_gene: TRBD2; len: 18; abundance: .; v_gene: TRBV4-3; CDR3aa: CASSQDDPGLAYTGELFF; CDR3nt: TGCGCCAGCAGCCAAGATGACCCGGGACTAGCCTACACCGGGGAGCTGTTTTTT
j_gene: TRBJ1-1; d_gene: .; len: 11; abundance: .; v_gene: TRBV30; CDR3aa: CAWSLRTEAFF; CDR3nt: TGTGCCTGGAGCCTTCGGACTGAAGCTTTCTTT
j_gene: TRBJ2-2; d_gene: .; len: 15; abundance: few; v_gene: TRBV4-3; CDR3aa: CASSQDVSNTGELFF; CDR3nt: TGCGCCAGCAGCCAAGACGTCAGTAACACCGGGGAGCTGTTTTTT
j_gene: TRBJ1-1; d_gene: TRBD1; len: 15; abundance: .; v_gene: TRBV11-2; CDR3aa: CASSLDRGTVAEAFF; CDR3nt: TGTGCCAGCAGCTTAGACAGGGGGACTGTAGCTGAAGCTTTCTTT
j_gene: TRBJ2-7; d_gene: .; len: 14; abundance: few; v_gene: TRBV27; CDR3aa: CASSLGHRPYEQYF; CDR3nt: TGTGCCAGCAGTTTAGGTCACAGACCCTACGAGCAGTACTTC
j_gene: TRBJ2-7; d_gene: .; len: 16; abundance: few; v_gene: TRBV21-1; CDR3aa: CASSKKGKQVPYEQYF; CDR3nt: TGTGCCAGCAGCAAAAAGGGGAAACAGGTTCCCTACGAGCAGTACTTC
j_gene: TRBJ2-3; d_gene: TRBD2; len: 16; abundance: .; v_gene: TRBV2; CDR3aa: CASRKRTSGYTDTQYF; CDR3nt: TGTGCCAGCAGGAAAAGGACTAGCGGATACACAGATACGCAGTATTTT
j_gene: TRBJ2-5; d_gene: .; len: 15; abundance: .; v_gene: TRBV6-6; CDR3aa: CASSYGRAGGETQYF; CDR3nt: TGTGCCAGCAGTTATGGCAGGGCCGGGGGAGAGACCCAGTACTTC
j_gene: TRBJ1-2; d_gene: TRBD1; len: 13; abundance: few; v_gene: TRBV30; CDR3aa: CAWETGAGYGYTF; CDR3nt: TGTGCCTGGGAGACAGGGGCTGGCTATGGCTACACCTTC
j_gene: TRBJ2-1; d_gene: TRBD2; len: 14; abundance: once; v_gene: TRBV7-8; CDR3aa: CASSLPGGLDEQFF; CDR3nt: TGTGCCAGCAGCTTACCGGGAGGGCTGGATGAGCAGTTCTTC
j_gene: TRBJ2-7; d_gene: .; len: 13; abundance: .; v_gene: TRBV5-1; CDR3aa: CASSLTRAYEQYF; CDR3nt: TGCGCCAGCAGTTTAACCCGGGCCTACGAGCAGTACTTC
j_gene: TRBJ2-5; d_gene: .; len: 12; abundance: .; v_gene: TRBV6-5; CDR3aa: CASSDASETQYF; CDR3nt: TGTGCCAGCAGTGATGCGTCAGAGACCCAGTACTTC
j_gene: TRBJ1-6; d_gene: TRBD1; len: 15; abundance: .; v_gene: TRBV5-6; CDR3aa: CASRYRDRGFSPLHF; CDR3nt: TGTGCCAGCAGGTACCGGGACAGGGGCTTTTCACCCCTCCACTTT
j_gene: TRBJ2-7; d_gene: TRBD2; len: 12; abundance: .; v_gene: TRBV5-4; CDR3aa: CASSLGGLEQYF; CDR3nt: TGTGCCAGCAGCCTGGGAGGGCTCGAGCAGTACTTC
j_gene: TRBJ2-1; d_gene: .; len: 13; abundance: .; v_gene: TRBV7-9; CDR3aa: CASSLELAIVQFF; CDR3nt: TGTGCCAGCAGCTTAGAGTTAGCAATAGTTCAGTTCTTC
j_gene: TRBJ2-7; d_gene: .; len: 14; abundance: .; v_gene: TRBV6-5; CDR3aa: CAAKTGSGSYEQYF; CDR3nt: TGTGCGGCTAAAACGGGTAGCGGCTCCTACGAGCAGTACTTC